This T cell receptor beta chain was profiled in a study of blood T cells in healthy people across ages. Regarding the study as a whole: TCR beta diversity, measured per million T cells, fell in a roughly linear way with age. Versus aged donors, long-lived donors had higher diversity and more naive CD4+ cells. Researchers deemed the diversity estimates from one million T cells underestimates.

CDR3 length: 15 residues. The germline V gene encodes CDR1 SGDLS and CDR2 YYNGEE. V lost 4 bases and J 0 bases, leaving 14 bases between the germline ends. A word on this clonotype: Its cognate antigen is unknown.

Sample-barcoded 5' priming and a J-beta primer mix drove a second PCR of about 6 to 12 cycles. In TCRdb, the 5' RACE reads were re-called with MiXCR into one record per CDR3 protein. This sample has about 1,500,000 distinct CDR3 sequences, with about 28% found just once. Source material: blood. This TCR derives from a young woman in good health. The chain combines TRBV9 with TRBJ2-7; a possible D gene is TRBD2 (6 bases). The CDR3 DNA is TGTGCCAGCAGCCGATATGAGGAGGGCTCCTACGAGCAGTACTTC. Amino acid sequence: CASSRYEEGSYEQYF.